Below, 26 T cell receptor beta chains from the same sample are listed, as sequenced in a study of blood T cell repertoires in COVID-19 (dated by TCRdb to about 2020). The library was prepared using the immunoSEQ multiplex PCR assay. TCRdb's version of the immuneACCESS table is confined to in-frame rearrangements and falls short of the full clone set. An unresolved V gene accounts for under half of the shortfall where checked; the remainder is of unknown origin. Here the sample has 59,000 or so clones; roughly 80% occur a single time. Jointly, the top ten make up roughly 12% of the sample. Sequencing used peripheral blood. These receptors were collected from a human donor in a cohort sampled during active COVID-19.

This chain links TRBV7-8 with TRBJ2-3; maybe TRBD1 (6 bases). Germline values: CDR1 SGHVS, CDR2 FQNEAQ. The CDR3 length is 14 residues. V lost 5 bases and J 5 bases, leaving 14 bases between the germline ends. The CDR3 region has the DNA TGTGCCAGCAGCCCAGGGGTGGGACGAGATACGCAGTATTTT. Amino acids: CASSPGVGRDTQYF. Combining the CDR3 with reference TRBV7-8 and TRBJ2-3 gives the whole variable domain GAGVSQSPRYKVAKRGQDVALRCDPISGHVSLFWYQQALGQGPEFLTYFQNEAQLDKSGLPSDRFFAERPEGSVSTLKIQRTQQEDSAVYLCASSPGVGRDTQYFGPGTRLTVL.

This clone showed up just a few times. This chain connects TRBV6-5 to TRBJ1-5; 8 bases line up with TRBD1. Germline V gives CDR1 MNHEY, CDR2 SVGAGI. Trimming at V came to 6 bases and at J to 8 bases, leaving 6 bases not matched to a gene. The CDR3 extends over 13 amino acids. This CDR3 is CASRRTGYEPQHF. In DNA, the CDR3 is TGTGCCAGCAGGAGGACAGGGTATGAGCCCCAGCATTTT.

In DNA form, the CDR3 reads TGTGCCATCAGTGCACAGGGCCCCTACGAGCAGTACTTC. This gives the protein CAISAQGPYEQYF. The chain links TRBV10-3 to TRBJ2-7; tentative D call: TRBD1 (6 bases). The CDR3 is made up of 13 amino acids. Trimming cost V 4 bases and J 2 bases, with 9 bases left between them. The germline V gene has CDR1 ENHRY and CDR2 SYGVKD.

The rearrangement links TRBV9 to TRBJ2-3; TRBD2 agrees at 11 bases. Germline V gene data show CDR1 as SGDLS and CDR2 as YYNGEE. There are 19 residues in the CDR3. After removal of 0 bases from V and 9 bases from J, the junction contained 18 bases not matched to a gene. The CDR3 sequence is CASSVGIGELAGARHTQYF. CDR3 bases: TGTGCCAGCAGCGTAGGTATAGGGGAACTAGCGGGGGCTCGCCACACGCAGTATTTT.

The rearrangement uses TRBV5-1 and TRBJ2-5; TRBD2 is a possible D gene (6 bases). Per germline, CDR1 SGHRS and CDR2 YFSETQ. The CDR3 is made up of 14 amino acids. Trimming removed 4 bases at V and 7 bases at J, with 17 bases between. The CDR3 is CASSGGSRTGTQYF. For the CDR3, the DNA is TGCGCCAGCAGCGGGGGGTCCAGGACGGGGACCCAGTACTTC.

The gene calls are TRBV19 and TRBJ1-6, with 7 nucleotides matching TRBD1. The V gene's germline CDR1 is LNHDA and CDR2 SQIVND (reference sequence). The CDR3 runs 14 residues. Germline trimming cut 6 bases from V and 5 bases from J; bases unmatched to any gene: 4. DNA for the CDR3: TGTGCCAGTAGGACAGGGTCGGATAATTCACCCCTCCACTTT. It encodes CASRTGSDNSPLHF.

CDR3 in DNA: TGTGCCAGCAGCCGTGGGACAACCCCCCAGCCCCAGCATTTT. As protein: CASSRGTTPQPQHF. This chain uses TRBV7-9 with TRBJ1-5, with D tentatively TRBD1 (6 bases). The CDR3 is made up of 14 amino acids. CDR1 SEHNR and CDR2 FQNEAQ come from the germline V gene (reference sequence). V was pared by 5 bases and J by 7 bases, with 15 bases between.

The chain employs TRBV30 and TRBJ1-1; no firm D call. V dropped 2 bases and J dropped 2 bases, with 9 bases sitting between them. The CDR3 is 13 amino acids. Germline values: CDR1 GTSNPN, CDR2 SVGIG (reference sequence). The CDR3 DNA reads as TGTGCCTGGAGTCCGGAGTCAAACACTGAAGCTTTCTTT. Amino acids: CAWSPESNTEAFF.

This sequence joins TRBV11-2 and TRBJ2-1; no definite D call. Germline V gene lookup returns CDR1 SGHAT and CDR2 FQNNGV. V dropped 4 bases and J dropped 6 bases, with 25 bases sitting between them. The CDR3 has 18 amino acids. The CDR3 region has the DNA TGTGCCAGCAGCTCCACCCCTCGTAGTATTTCCCCTAGCAATGAGCAGTTCTTC. Residues: CASSSTPRSISPSNEQFF. Full variable domain (missing parts from reference TRBV11-2 and TRBJ2-1): EAGVAQSPRYKIIEKRQSVAFWCNPISGHATLYWYQQILGQGPKLLIQFQNNGVVDDSQLPKDRFSAERLKGVDSTLKIQPAKLEDSAVYLCASSSTPRSISPSNEQFFGPGTRLTVL.

The rearrangement links TRBV19 to TRBJ2-7; 7 bases fit TRBD2. CDR1 is LNHDA, CDR2 SQIVND, per germline (reference sequence). The CDR3 runs to 13 residues. Trimming took 10 bases from V and 4 from J; bases not matched to a gene: 10. Written as DNA, the CDR3 is TGTGCCACATCGGGACTACCGACTTACGAGCAGTACTTC. It yields the protein CATSGLPTYEQYF.

The chain carries TRBV5-1 and TRBJ2-5; 9 positions match TRBD2. The CDR3 contains 15 residues. The germline gives CDR1 SGHRS, CDR2 YFSETQ. Trimming removed 2 bases from V and 5 bases from J; junction bases left unmatched: 7. This CDR3 reads CASSFRAGGGETQYF. CDR3 DNA: TGCGCCAGCAGCTTTCGAGCGGGGGGAGGTGAGACCCAGTACTTC.

The chain links TRBV25-1 to TRBJ2-5, with D perhaps matching TRBD1 (6 bases). Germline V gene lookup returns CDR1 MGHDK and CDR2 SYGVNS. The CDR3 is 15 amino acids. Trimming removed 6 bases from V and 4 bases from J, with 18 bases in between. This CDR3 is CASSQGSAMTETQYF. As DNA, the CDR3 is TGTGCCAGCAGCCAGGGGTCCGCCATGACAGAGACCCAGTACTTC.

The chain recombines TRBV5-4 with TRBJ2-3; D not resolved. V was pared by 2 bases and J by 2 bases, with 9 bases between. The germline gives CDR1 SGHNT, CDR2 YYREEE (reference sequence). There are 14 residues in the CDR3. The CDR3 sequence is CASSFSFPTDTQYF. CDR3 sequence (DNA): TGTGCCAGCAGCTTTTCTTTTCCCACAGATACGCAGTATTTT.

V gene TRBV4-2 combines with J gene TRBJ1-2; the D gene is possibly TRBD1 (5 bases). With 0 bases removed from V and 7 bases from J, the gap between germline ends came to 9 bases. The CDR3 spans 13 residues. Germline V gives CDR1 LGHNA, CDR2 YNFKEQ. CDR3 sequence: CASSQEGQAGYTF. In nucleotides, the CDR3 is TGTGCCAGCAGCCAAGAGGGGCAGGCTGGCTACACCTTC.

This clone was recorded a few times. The gene calls are TRBV6-6 and TRBJ1-3, with D possibly matching TRBD1 (5 bases). Germline CDR1 and CDR2: MNHNY and SVGAGI (reference sequence). The CDR3 has 15 amino acids. Trimming took off 4 bases at V and 0 bases at J, with 10 bases between the two ends. Here the CDR3 DNA reads TGTGCCAGCAGTTCCCAGGGAAACTCTGGAAACACCATATATTTT. This codes for CASSSQGNSGNTIYF.

This chain links TRBV12-3 or TRBV12-4 with TRBJ1-2; no clear D. Trimming shortened V by 7 bases and J by 8 bases, and 17 bases separated the two germline ends. The CDR3 totals 13 residues. CDR3 sequence: CASTRHIPGGYTF. In DNA, the CDR3 is TGTGCCAGCACGAGACACATCCCGGGAGGCTACACCTTC.

The chain recombines TRBV29-1 with TRBJ2-1; the match to TRBD1 covers 8 bases. The CDR3 is 13 amino acids. CDR1 and CDR2 (germline): SQVTM, ANQGSEA. The ends lost 4 bases at V and 7 bases at J; junction bases unmatched: 6. The DNA of the CDR3 is TGCAGCGTTGGGACAGGGATGGGTAATGAGCAGTTCTTC. Translated, it gives CSVGTGMGNEQFF.

V gene TRBV7-6 combines with J gene TRBJ2-2; possibly TRBD2 for D (5 bases). This CDR3 region has 17 residues. Germline assignment: CDR1 SGHVS and CDR2 FNYEAQ. V dropped 0 bases and J dropped 7 bases, with 18 bases sitting between them. The CDR3 protein is CASSLADLKLRVGELFF. The CDR3 nucleotides read TGTGCCAGCAGCTTAGCCGACCTAAAATTGAGGGTCGGGGAGCTGTTTTTT.

The gene calls are TRBV5-1 and TRBJ2-3; TRBD1 matches 11 bases. Trimming removed 4 bases from V and 6 bases from J; junction bases left unmatched: 4. The V gene's germline CDR1 is SGHRS and CDR2 YFSETQ. This CDR3 is built from 14 residues. CDR3 DNA: TGCGCCAGCAGCCCTGGACAGGGGGCCGATACGCAGTATTTT. Protein: CASSPGQGADTQYF.

The CDR3 coding sequence is TGTGCCAGTAGTATAGGGGGGGGCTCCTACGAGCAGTACTTC. This translates into CASSIGGGSYEQYF. The rearrangement links TRBV19 to TRBJ2-7, with 7 bases aligning to TRBD2. Trimming at V came to 1 base and at J to 0 bases, leaving 0 bases not matched to a gene. Germline lookup yields CDR1 LNHDA and CDR2 SQIVND (reference sequence). This CDR3 has 14 residues.

The gene calls are TRBV5-1 and TRBJ2-7, with 11 positions matching TRBD1. Germline CDR1 reads SGHRS; CDR2 reads YFSETQ. V shed 4 bases and J 3 bases; nucleotides not matched to a gene: 9. The CDR3 runs 16 residues. The CDR3 nucleotides are TGCGCCAGCAGCCCGACATTCGGGACAGGGGGCTACGAGCAGTACTTC. It translates to CASSPTFGTGGYEQYF.

The rearrangement links TRBV4-2 to TRBJ1-2; possible D gene TRBD1, 6 bases. Per germline, CDR1 LGHNA and CDR2 YNFKEQ. The CDR3 covers 15 residues. The ends were cut back, 0 bases at V and 4 bases at J, with 12 bases in the middle. Here the CDR3 reads CASSQDMETGYGYTF. CDR3 in DNA: TGTGCCAGCAGCCAAGACATGGAGACAGGCTATGGCTACACCTTC.

The rearrangement uses TRBV18 and TRBJ1-6; no definite D call. Germline CDR1 is KGHSH and CDR2 is LQKENI. V gave up 2 bases and J gave up 13 bases, with 24 bases separating them. The CDR3 consists of 17 residues. The CDR3: CASSPVLVQEQAIPLHF. In DNA form, the CDR3 reads TGTGCCAGCTCACCAGTGCTTGTCCAGGAACAAGCCATCCCCCTCCACTTT.

The chain uses TRBV11-1 and TRBJ1-2, with D hard to call. Germline V lookup: CDR1 SGHAT, CDR2 FQDESV (reference sequence). CDR3 length equals 12 residues. V was pared by 1 base and J by 6 bases, with 6 bases between. The CDR3 is CASSLGGDGYTF. Here the CDR3 DNA reads TGTGCCAGCAGCTTAGGGGGAGATGGCTACACCTTC.

Turning to this clone: Distinct nucleotide sequences in the sample also encode this CDR3. The CDR3 is CASSYSAGARGGEQYF. Here the CDR3 DNA reads TGTGCCAGCAGTTACTCGGCAGGGGCTCGGGGGGGCGAGCAGTACTTC. The J gene is TRBJ2-7, the V gene TRBV6-5; TRBD2 matches 8 bases. This CDR3 has 16 residues. V was clipped by 0 bases and J by 6 bases; unmatched bases: 10. The germline V gene has CDR1 MNHEY and CDR2 SVGAGI.

This clone has only a few counts. The J gene is TRBJ1-1, the V gene TRBV25-1, with unresolved D. The CDR3 is made up of 13 amino acids. CDR1 is MGHDK, CDR2 SYGVNS, per germline. V was shortened by 6 bases and J by 3 bases, with 11 bases between the two germline ends. CDR3 nucleotide sequence: TGTGCCAGCAGCGGGATCCGGGACACTGAAGCTTTCTTT. This gives the protein CASSGIRDTEAFF.